This TCR beta chain stems from a study of blood T cells in healthy people across ages. About the research overall: Using template switching, researchers captured about one barcoded beta molecule for each two T cells.

Next came a second PCR, run for about 7 to 11 cycles, which used a sample-barcoded 5' primer along with a J-beta primer mix. Each CDR3 protein gets one entry after TCRdb re-called the 5' RACE reads with MiXCR. In the table there are almost 800,000 distinct CDR3 sequences, 55% to 70% of which are singletons. Trimming removed 1 base at V and 0 bases at J, with 17 bases between. Per the germline V gene, CDR1 is SGHKS and CDR2 is YYEKEE (reference sequence). The length of the CDR3 is 17 residues. Remarks on this clonotype: Its antigen is not identified.

The study, taken as a whole, reports: A roughly linear age-dependent decrease characterized TCR beta diversity per million T cells. Estimated diversity across one million T cells was deemed an underestimate.

This clonotype was obtained from a man aged 25 to 40 in good health. This chain connects TRBV5-5 to TRBJ2-7; D uncertain. Sequenced: blood. The CDR3 DNA follows: TGTGCCAGCAGCTTGTTAGATCGCCCAGCCCCCTCCTACGAGCAGTACTTC. Translating it yields CASSLLDRPAPSYEQYF.